This entry lists 14 T cell receptor beta chains sequenced from one sample in a study of blood T cell repertoires in COVID-19. Assay used: immunoSEQ multiplex PCR; TCRdb lists only in-frame clones, some missing. Among approximately 310,000 clones, 70% to 90% were seen once, and the ten largest hold around 8%. The source material was peripheral blood. The receptors originated from a woman aged 45-65 years who had recovered from COVID-19.

V gene TRBV3-1 (or the pseudogene TRBV3-2) combines with J gene TRBJ2-2; possibly TRBD2 for D (6 bases). CDR3 length equals 15 residues. From germline, CDR1 is LGHDT and CDR2 YNNKEL (reference sequence). V lost 4 bases and J 7 bases, leaving 16 bases between the germline ends. CDR3 sequence: CASSPTREWGGELFF. The CDR3 DNA reads TGTGCCAGCAGCCCAACTCGGGAGTGGGGCGGGGAGCTGTTTTTT.

The chain combines TRBV7-3 with TRBJ2-1, with 9 bases aligning to TRBD1. The CDR3 length is 16 residues. The junction had 12 bases not matched to a gene; V was cut back by 5 bases and J by 7 bases. CDR1 and CDR2 (germline): SGHTA, FQGTGA. In DNA, the CDR3 is TGTGCCAGCAGCCAGTACGGACAGGGGTCGGGAAATGAGCAGTTCTTC. Protein product: CASSQYGQGSGNEQFF.

The chain uses TRBV3-1 (or the pseudogene TRBV3-2) and TRBJ1-4; weak D call: TRBD1 (5 bases). The CDR3 totals 15 residues. V shed 4 bases and J shed 7 bases, with 16 bases lying between them. Germline values: CDR1 LGHDT, CDR2 YNNKEL (reference sequence). This chain's CDR3 is CASSLYGAGGEKLFF. CDR3 nucleotides: TGTGCCAGCAGCCTCTACGGGGCCGGGGGTGAAAAACTGTTTTTT.

The V and J genes are TRBV3-1 (or the pseudogene TRBV3-2) and TRBJ1-6, with D perhaps matching TRBD1 (5 bases). This CDR3 region has 14 residues. V was trimmed by 2 bases and J by 10 bases, leaving 12 bases between them. Germline assignment: CDR1 LGHDT and CDR2 YNNKEL (reference sequence). The CDR3 region is CASSQLRDWSPLHF. The CDR3 DNA follows: TGTGCCAGCAGCCAACTCCGGGACTGGTCACCCCTCCACTTT.

This clone appeared a single time. V gene TRBV11-2 combines with J gene TRBJ2-3; TRBD1 aligns across 7 bases. The germline CDR1 and CDR2 sequences are SGHAT and FQNNGV. After removal of 5 bases from V and 0 bases from J, the junction contained 5 bases not matched to a gene. The CDR3 covers 15 residues. In nucleotides, the CDR3 is TGTGCCAGCAGCATCGGGACAGCTAGCACAGATACGCAGTATTTT. Its translation: CASSIGTASTDTQYF.

With respect to this clone: Its ends do not fully match the called genes, so a read error is possible. V usage is TRBV3-1 (or the pseudogene TRBV3-2) and J usage is TRBJ2-3; a possible D gene is TRBD1 (5 bases). Germline V CDR1 and CDR2: LGHDT, YNNKEL (reference sequence). CDR3 size: 12 residues. The CDR3 bases are TGTGCCAGCAGTCAAGGTAGGGGTCCGCAGTATTTT. This codes for CASSQGRGPQYF.

The chain joins TRBV6-1 to TRBJ1-2, with a possible D match to TRBD1 (5 bases). Germline lookup yields CDR1 MNHNS and CDR2 SASEGT. The V end was cut by 2 bases, the J end by 3 bases, with 10 bases between. The CDR3 runs to 14 residues. This CDR3 is CASSEKPGDYGYTF. Written as DNA, the CDR3 is TGTGCCAGCAGTGAAAAACCGGGGGACTATGGCTACACCTTC.

V is TRBV18 and J is TRBJ1-1, with 7 nucleotides matching TRBD1. Germline V CDR1 and CDR2: KGHSH, LQKENI. With 3 bases clipped from V and 2 bases from J, the junction kept 6 bases outside the gene matches. The CDR3 contains 15 residues. The CDR3 DNA follows: TGTGCCAGCTCACCTTTGGGACAGTTAAACACTGAAGCTTTCTTT. Residues: CASSPLGQLNTEAFF.

The chain combines TRBV4-3 with TRBJ2-3, with D possibly matching TRBD2 (6 bases). With 0 bases removed from V and 2 bases from J, the gap between germline ends came to 12 bases. CDR1 and CDR2 from the germline V gene are LGHNA and YSLEER. The CDR3 spans 16 residues. For the CDR3, the DNA is TGCGCCAGCAGCCAAGATTGGGGGGACGACACAGATACGCAGTATTTT. Residues: CASSQDWGDDTDTQYF.

The chain uses TRBV20-1 and TRBJ1-2, with a tentative D call TRBD1 (5 bases). Trimming stripped 3 bases from V and 0 bases from J, with 8 bases between. The CDR3 covers 13 residues. Looked up from germline, CDR1 is DFQATT and CDR2 is SNEGSKA (reference sequence). The CDR3 is CSASRQTNYGYTF. The CDR3 DNA sequence: TGCAGTGCTAGTCGACAGACTAACTATGGCTACACCTTC.

The V call is TRBV7-9, the J call TRBJ2-1, with 13 bases matching TRBD2. V gave up 5 bases and J gave up 5 bases; unmatched junction bases: 3. The CDR3 sequence is 15 residues long. From germline, CDR1 is SEHNR and CDR2 FQNEAQ (reference sequence). The CDR3, as DNA: TGTGCCAGCAGCCGGACTAGCGGGGGACACAATGAGCAGTTCTTC. Its protein is CASSRTSGGHNEQFF.

This rearrangement joins TRBV7-6 to TRBJ2-3, with TRBD1 as a possible D gene (6 bases). Trimming removed 0 bases from V and 6 bases from J, with 7 bases in between. Germline CDR1 reads SGHVS; CDR2 reads FNYEAQ. CDR3 length equals 13 residues. In DNA, the CDR3 is TGTGCCAGCAGCTTAGCCAGGGGTGATACGCAGTATTTT. Protein: CASSLARGDTQYF.

This clone occurred a few times. The rearrangement uses TRBV19 and TRBJ2-1; tentatively, D is TRBD1 (6 bases). Trimming left V 5 bases short and J 5 bases short, with 10 bases between. CDR1 is LNHDA and CDR2 is SQIVND in the germline V gene (reference sequence). This CDR3 is built from 13 residues. DNA for the CDR3: TGTGCCAGTAGTGAGACAGGAAACAATGAGCAGTTCTTC. This translates into CASSETGNNEQFF.

Here the CDR3 reads CASSLAYAGGPPDTQYF. CDR3 nucleotide sequence: TGTGCCAGCAGCTTAGCCTACGCGGGAGGGCCGCCAGATACGCAGTATTTT. The gene calls are TRBV7-2 and TRBJ2-3, with 9 bases matching TRBD2. Losses at the gene ends were 0 bases for V and 4 bases for J; bases not matched to a gene: 8. The germline V gene has CDR1 SGHTA and CDR2 FQGNSA. This CDR3 spans 17 amino acids.